Sequencing of this T cell receptor (beta chain) was carried out in a study of blood T cell repertoires in COVID-19. The CDR3 covers 16 residues. J was trimmed by 7 bases and V by 5 bases; bases with no gene match: 10. The V gene's germline CDR1 is MNHNY and CDR2 SVGAGI (reference sequence). Using immunoSEQ multiplex PCR, the repertoire was profiled, and TCRdb retains in-frame clones only, with some absent. The sample consists of approximately 140,000 clones, approximately 90% of them appearing once. V and J are TRBV6-6 and TRBJ2-1; TRBD2 aligns across 11 bases. The sequencing input was peripheral blood. The receptor was derived from a human donor with COVID-19, enrolled during active disease. The donor label of this sample is uncertain. The chain's CDR3 is CASSQLGTSGWNEQFF. The CDR3, as DNA: TGTGCCAGCAGTCAGCTAGGGACTAGCGGTTGGAATGAGCAGTTCTTC.